This T cell receptor beta chain was captured in a study of blood T cell repertoires in COVID-19. Overall study: The United States, Italy and Spain provided the acute and convalescent COVID-19 samples. PBMCs, B-cell-depleted T cells, or T cells were the source of the cDNA or gDNA that made up the material.

Seattle researchers signed up patients amid active infection and tracked them longitudinally. V lost 0 bases and J lost 14; bases outside the gene matches: 7. Germline CDR1 is MGHRA and CDR2 is YSYEKL. The CDR3 extends over 13 amino acids. Per the authors' pipeline: It was from reference gene primer amplification that nucleated cell counts were estimated. Generated by immunoSEQ multiplex PCR, the TCRdb table keeps only in-frame clones and is missing some. V and J calls and clone size follow that table, whereas D and trimming were derived from the DNA. This sample yields 200,000 to 250,000 clones, of which around 85% are seen a single time; around 2.5% belongs to the top ten.

The material sequenced was peripheral blood. The clonotype comes from a woman in her sixties or seventies with COVID-19, enrolled during active disease. This rearrangement joins TRBV4-1 to TRBJ2-1; 7 positions agree with TRBD2. For the CDR3, the DNA is TGCGCCAGCAGCCAAGATAGGGCACGGGGGGAGTTCTTC. Amino acid sequence: CASSQDRARGEFF.